This T cell receptor (beta chain) stems from a study of T-cell reconstitution after alpha-beta-depleted transplantation in children. This clonotype was picked up many times. Unique molecular identifiers tagged the TCRbeta library. One entry per CDR3 protein, called by TCRdb with MiXCR from the PCR reads. The sample includes about 350,000 distinct CDR3 sequences, 10% to 15% of them seen just once. The CDR3 is 13 amino acids. V was clipped by 3 bases and J by 2 bases, with 7 bases between them. The chain joins TRBV12-3 or TRBV12-4 to TRBJ1-2; D is undetermined. This TCR came from a human donor who donated a stem cell graft to a child with Fanconi anemia. The sample here was PBMCs, taken from the stem cell graft. CDR3 sequence: CASSLVTNYGYTF. CDR3 sequence (DNA): TGTGCCAGCAGTTTGGTCACAAACTATGGCTACACCTTC.